This passage covers 16 T cell receptor beta chains from one sample sequenced in a study of OX40 agonist ivuxolimab in advanced cancers. The table came from immunoSEQ multiplex PCR; TCRdb's copy has only in-frame clones and leaves some out. The sample lists about 71,000 clones, roughly three quarters occurring once. The sample in question was CD4+ or CD8+ T cells sorted from blood, obtained in a trial of the OX40 agonist ivuxolimab. The source of these receptors is an adult with an advanced solid tumor such as melanoma, head and neck, liver or kidney cancer.

CDR3 loop: CASSSVTGNEQYF. CDR3 in DNA: TGTGCCAGCAGCTCGGTCACAGGGAACGAGCAGTACTTC. The gene calls are TRBV7-3 and TRBJ2-7, with a possible D match to TRBD1 (6 bases). This CDR3 is 13 amino acids long. Germline V gene data show CDR1 as SGHTA and CDR2 as FQGTGA. V lost 4 bases, J lost 5 bases, and 12 bases lay in between.

Only a few counts were recorded for this clone. This sequence joins TRBV5-1 and TRBJ1-2; D not certain. CDR1 and CDR2 (germline): SGHRS, YFSETQ. The CDR3 length is 13 residues. The ends were cut back, 4 bases at V and 2 bases at J, with 9 bases in the middle. The CDR3 here is CASSATANYGYTF. The CDR3 nucleotides read TGCGCCAGCAGCGCCACAGCAAACTATGGCTACACCTTC.

The V and J genes are TRBV11-2 and TRBJ1-6; D might be TRBD1 (5 bases). CDR3 length equals 14 residues. V was cut by 0 bases and J by 10 bases, with 10 bases left in between. Germline CDR1 is SGHAT and CDR2 is FQNNGV. The CDR3, as DNA: TGTGCCAGCAGCTTAGAAACAGGTAGATCACCCCTCCACTTT. Residues: CASSLETGRSPLHF. The complete variable domain, with remaining parts taken from reference TRBV11-2 and TRBJ1-6, reads EAGVAQSPRYKIIEKRQSVAFWCNPISGHATLYWYQQILGQGPKLLIQFQNNGVVDDSQLPKDRFSAERLKGVDSTLKIQPAKLEDSAVYLCASSLETGRSPLHFGNGTRLTVT.

This sequence joins TRBV9 and TRBJ1-2; 7 bases fit TRBD1. The CDR3 loop spans 14 amino acids. Germline V lookup: CDR1 SGDLS, CDR2 YYNGEE. Unmatched junction bases numbered 9, after V lost 4 bases and J lost 6 bases. In DNA form, the CDR3 reads TGTGCCAGCAGCTCCCGTAGACAGGGCCATGGCTACACCTTC. The encoded protein is CASSSRRQGHGYTF.

The genes are TRBV5-1 and TRBJ1-1; 8 positions agree with TRBD1. Germline CDR1 reads SGHRS; CDR2 reads YFSETQ. V gave up 3 bases and J gave up 6 bases; unmatched junction bases: 10. The length of the CDR3 is 15 residues. The CDR3 coding sequence is TGCGCCAGCAGCTCAAATATAATACAGGGGGCTGAAGCTTTCTTT. It is translated as CASSSNIIQGAEAFF.

The rearrangement links TRBV6-1 to TRBJ1-5, with a tentative D call TRBD1 (5 bases). Trimming pared 4 bases from V and 6 bases from J, leaving 13 bases between. The CDR3 covers 14 residues. CDR1 and CDR2 (germline): MNHNS, SASEGT. Here the CDR3 DNA reads TGTGCCAGCAGTGGAACGGGAGGGGTTCAGCCCCAGCATTTT. Protein product: CASSGTGGVQPQHF.

V and J are TRBV7-9 and TRBJ2-7; 7 bases align to TRBD2. Germline CDR1 and CDR2: SEHNR and FQNEAQ (reference sequence). CDR3 length: 14 amino acids. The junction had 4 bases not matched to a gene; V was cut back by 0 bases and J by 5 bases. CDR3 sequence reads: CASSLAAGANEQYF. CDR3 in DNA: TGTGCCAGCAGCTTAGCCGCGGGAGCTAACGAGCAGTACTTC.

In the case of this clone: A read error may account for a junction end that differs from germline. The V gene is TRBV5-8, the J gene TRBJ2-5, with 8 positions matching TRBD1. Per germline, CDR1 SGHTS and CDR2 YDEGEE. The CDR3 has 14 amino acids. As DNA, the CDR3 is TGTGCCAGCAGCTTCGGGACAGGCAAAGACACCCAGTACTTC. It encodes CASSFGTGKDTQYF.

The genes are TRBV2 and TRBJ1-5, with a possible D match to TRBD1 (5 bases). The V gene's germline CDR1 is SNHLY and CDR2 FYNNEI. This CDR3 is 16 amino acids long. Between the trimmed V and J ends, which lost 1 base and 2 bases, there was a span of 12 bases. Written as DNA, the CDR3 is TGTGCCAGCAGTGAAGGGCAGGGCAGAGGCAATCAGCCCCAGCATTTT. The encoded protein is CASSEGQGRGNQPQHF.

The genes are TRBV7-2 and TRBJ2-5; 8 nucleotides agree with TRBD1. CDR3 length: 14 residues. J was trimmed by 4 bases and V by 5 bases; bases with no gene match: 6. Germline loops: CDR1 SGHTA, CDR2 FQGNSA. CDR3 bases: TGTGCCAGCAGCCGACAGGGGCAAGGAGAGACCCAGTACTTC. Amino acids: CASSRQGQGETQYF.

The gene calls are TRBV6-1 and TRBJ1-5; 9 nucleotides agree with TRBD1. With 5 bases clipped from V and 6 bases from J, the junction kept 5 bases outside the gene matches. This CDR3 region has 14 residues. Germline CDR1 and CDR2: MNHNS and SASEGT. CDR3 loop: CASSRTGVGQPQHF. The CDR3 bases are TGTGCCAGCAGTAGGACAGGGGTGGGTCAGCCCCAGCATTTT.

CDR3 coding DNA: TGTGCCAGCAGCCTTTTGGGCAGATCCCAAGAGACCCAGTACTTC. It specifies CASSLLGRSQETQYF. V and J are TRBV11-1 and TRBJ2-5; no definite D call. Trimming removed 5 bases at V and 1 base at J, with 14 bases between. Germline V gene lookup returns CDR1 SGHAT and CDR2 FQDESV (reference sequence). This CDR3 spans 15 amino acids. The whole variable domain, remainder taken from reference TRBV11-1 and TRBJ2-5, is EAEVAQSPRYKITEKSQAVAFWCDPISGHATLYWYRQILGQGPELLVQFQDESVVDDSQLPKDRFSAERLKGVDSTLKIQPAELGDSAMYLCASSLLGRSQETQYFGPGTRLLVL.

The chain is built from TRBV5-1 and TRBJ2-1, with 9 bases fitting TRBD1. The V and J ends lost 2 bases and 8 bases, in that order; junction bases with no gene match: 8. CDR1 is SGHRS and CDR2 is YFSETQ in the germline V gene. This CDR3 is built from 15 residues. The CDR3 DNA follows: TGCGCCAGCAGCTTCTCCGGGACAGGGTTGGATGAGCAGTTCTTC. Amino acid sequence: CASSFSGTGLDEQFF.

This rearrangement joins TRBV27 to TRBJ2-1; D call uncertain. V gave up 0 bases and J gave up 3 bases, with 3 bases separating them. The germline CDR1 and CDR2 sequences are MNHEY and SMNVEV (reference sequence). The CDR3 length is 13 residues. The CDR3 nucleotides read TGTGCCAGCAGTTTATCGTACTACAATGAGCAGTTCTTC. As protein: CASSLSYYNEQFF.

There are a few counts of this clone. This chain joins TRBV13 and TRBJ1-5; D gene unclear. Germline CDR1 is PRHDT and CDR2 is FYEKMQ (reference sequence). V was cut by 3 bases and J by 4 bases, with 7 bases left in between. This CDR3 has 13 residues. The CDR3 DNA is TGTGCCAGCAGCTTCGGGTCTAATCAGCCCCAGCATTTT. It translates to CASSFGSNQPQHF.

The count of this clone is one. The V and J genes are TRBV7-9 and TRBJ1-1, with 7 nucleotides matching TRBD1. Germline CDR1 SEHNR, CDR2 FQNEAQ (reference sequence). The CDR3 runs 12 residues. The V and J ends lost 5 bases and 6 bases, in that order; junction bases with no gene match: 3. The CDR3 DNA sequence: TGTGCCAGCAGCCTCGGACAGGCTGAAGCTTTCTTT. Protein product: CASSLGQAEAFF.